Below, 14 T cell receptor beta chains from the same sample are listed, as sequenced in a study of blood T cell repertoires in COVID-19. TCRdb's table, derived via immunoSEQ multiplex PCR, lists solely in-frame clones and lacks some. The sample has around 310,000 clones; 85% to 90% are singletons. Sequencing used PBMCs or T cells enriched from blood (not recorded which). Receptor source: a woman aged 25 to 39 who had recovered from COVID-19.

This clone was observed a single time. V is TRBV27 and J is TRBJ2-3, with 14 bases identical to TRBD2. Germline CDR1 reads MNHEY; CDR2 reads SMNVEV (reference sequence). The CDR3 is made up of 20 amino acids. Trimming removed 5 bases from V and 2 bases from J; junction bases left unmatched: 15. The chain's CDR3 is CASSPIGLAGGQRITDTQYF. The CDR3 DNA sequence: TGTGCCAGCAGTCCAATCGGACTAGCGGGAGGCCAACGAATCACAGATACGCAGTATTTT.

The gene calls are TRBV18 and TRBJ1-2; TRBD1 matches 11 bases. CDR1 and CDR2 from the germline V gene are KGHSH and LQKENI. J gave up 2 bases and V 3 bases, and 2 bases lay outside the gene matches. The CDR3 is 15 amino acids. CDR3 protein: CASSPWTGGNYGYTF. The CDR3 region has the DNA TGTGCCAGCTCACCCTGGACAGGGGGCAACTATGGCTACACCTTC.

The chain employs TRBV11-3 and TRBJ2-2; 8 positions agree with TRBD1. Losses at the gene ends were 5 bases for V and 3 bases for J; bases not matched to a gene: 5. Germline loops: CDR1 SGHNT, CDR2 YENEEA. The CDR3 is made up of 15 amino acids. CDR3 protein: CASSQGQDYTGELFF. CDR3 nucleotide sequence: TGTGCCAGCAGCCAGGGACAGGATTACACCGGGGAGCTGTTTTTT.

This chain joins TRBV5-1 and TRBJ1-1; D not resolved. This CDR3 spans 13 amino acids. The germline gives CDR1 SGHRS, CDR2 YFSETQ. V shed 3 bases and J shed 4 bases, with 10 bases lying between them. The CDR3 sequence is CASSSDSFTEAFF. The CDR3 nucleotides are TGCGCCAGCAGCTCGGACTCATTCACTGAAGCTTTCTTT.

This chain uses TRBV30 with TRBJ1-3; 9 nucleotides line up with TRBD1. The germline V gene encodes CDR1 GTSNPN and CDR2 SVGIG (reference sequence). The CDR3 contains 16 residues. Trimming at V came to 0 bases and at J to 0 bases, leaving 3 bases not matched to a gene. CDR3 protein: CAWSVLTGGSGNTIYF. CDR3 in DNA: TGTGCCTGGAGTGTACTGACAGGGGGCTCTGGAAACACCATATATTTT.

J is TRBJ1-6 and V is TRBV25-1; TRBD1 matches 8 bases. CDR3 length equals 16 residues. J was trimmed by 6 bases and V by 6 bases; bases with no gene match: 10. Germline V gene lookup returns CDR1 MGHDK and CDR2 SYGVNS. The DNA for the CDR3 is TGTGCCAGCAGGGGACAGGCCGATGACACTAATTCACCCCTCCACTTT. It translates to CASRGQADDTNSPLHF.

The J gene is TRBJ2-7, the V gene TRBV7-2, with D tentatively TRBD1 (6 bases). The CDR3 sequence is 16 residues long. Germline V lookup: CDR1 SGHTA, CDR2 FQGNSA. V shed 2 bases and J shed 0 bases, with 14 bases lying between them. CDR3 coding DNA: TGTGCCAGCAGCTTAAGGGGGACCAGGAGCTCCTACGAGCAGTACTTC. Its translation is CASSLRGTRSSYEQYF.

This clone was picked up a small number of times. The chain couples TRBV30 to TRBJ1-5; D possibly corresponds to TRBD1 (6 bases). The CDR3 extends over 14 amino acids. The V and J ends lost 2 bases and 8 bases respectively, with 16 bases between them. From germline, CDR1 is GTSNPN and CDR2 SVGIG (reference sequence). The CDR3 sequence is CAWSRGGPIEPQHF. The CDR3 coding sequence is TGTGCCTGGAGTAGGGGGGGCCCGATCGAGCCCCAGCATTTT.

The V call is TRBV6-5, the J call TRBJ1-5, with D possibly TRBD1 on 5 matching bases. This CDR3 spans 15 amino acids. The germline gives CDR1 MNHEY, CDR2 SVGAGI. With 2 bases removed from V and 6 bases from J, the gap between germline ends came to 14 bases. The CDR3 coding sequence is TGTGCCAGCAGTTACGTGGGGCCAGGTTCTCAGCCCCAGCATTTT. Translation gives CASSYVGPGSQPQHF.

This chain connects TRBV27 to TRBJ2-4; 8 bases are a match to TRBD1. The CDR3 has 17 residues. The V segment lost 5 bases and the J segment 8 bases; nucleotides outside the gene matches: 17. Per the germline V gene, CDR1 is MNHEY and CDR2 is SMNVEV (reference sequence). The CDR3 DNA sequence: TGTGCCAGCAGTAACCTCCCAGGGGGCGAGGGTAGCGACATTCAGTACTTC. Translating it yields CASSNLPGGEGSDIQYF.

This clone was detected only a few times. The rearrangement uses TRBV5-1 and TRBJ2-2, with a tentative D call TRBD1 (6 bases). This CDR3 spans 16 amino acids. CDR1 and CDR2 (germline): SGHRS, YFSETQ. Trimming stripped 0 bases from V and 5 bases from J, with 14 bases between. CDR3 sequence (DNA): TGCGCCAGCAGCTTGGCACAGGGATGGGGGACCGGGGAGCTGTTTTTT. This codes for CASSLAQGWGTGELFF.

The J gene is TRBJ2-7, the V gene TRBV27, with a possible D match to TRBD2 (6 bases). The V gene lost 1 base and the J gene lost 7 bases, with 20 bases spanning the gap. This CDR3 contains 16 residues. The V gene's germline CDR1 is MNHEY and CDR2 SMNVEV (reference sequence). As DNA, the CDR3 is TGTGCCAGCAGTTTATTGTGGGAGACTAGGGGTAGGGAGCAGTACTTC. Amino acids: CASSLLWETRGREQYF.

The CDR3 protein is CASSVGGSGYNEQFF. The CDR3 nucleotides are TGTGCCAGCAGCGTAGGAGGTAGCGGGTACAATGAGCAGTTCTTC. This chain uses TRBV9 with TRBJ2-1, with 7 bases fitting TRBD2. J gave up 4 bases and V 0 bases, and 4 bases lay outside the gene matches. Germline CDR1 reads SGDLS; CDR2 reads YYNGEE. The CDR3 contains 15 residues.

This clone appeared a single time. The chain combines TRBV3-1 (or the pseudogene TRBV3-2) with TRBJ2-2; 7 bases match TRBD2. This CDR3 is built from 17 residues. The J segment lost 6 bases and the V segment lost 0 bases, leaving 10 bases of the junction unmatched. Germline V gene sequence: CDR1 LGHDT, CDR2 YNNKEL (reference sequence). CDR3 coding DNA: TGTGCCAGCAGCCAAGAGTGGGGCGGGAGACTGGCCGGGGAGCTGTTTTTT. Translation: CASSQEWGGRLAGELFF.